These 27 T cell receptor beta chains were sequenced from one sample in a study of blood T cell repertoires in COVID-19. Generated by immunoSEQ multiplex PCR, the TCRdb table keeps only in-frame clones and is missing some. Of 50,000 to 70,000 clones in the sample, about four fifths were seen once. Sequenced material: peripheral blood. The receptors derive from a man between 65 and 79 years old with active COVID-19.

V gene TRBV14 combines with J gene TRBJ1-3; TRBD1 agrees at 7 bases. This CDR3 region has 14 residues. V dropped 3 bases and J dropped 4; count of bases not matched to a gene: 3. Per the germline V gene, CDR1 is SGHDN and CDR2 is FVKESK. The CDR3 loop reads CASSQRDRGNTIYF. Here the CDR3 DNA reads TGTGCCAGCAGCCAGCGGGACAGAGGAAACACCATATATTTT.

The J gene is TRBJ2-7, the V gene TRBV2, with D perhaps TRBD2 (5 bases). Germline V gives CDR1 SNHLY, CDR2 FYNNEI. V lost 11 bases and J 3 bases, leaving 14 bases between the germline ends. CDR3 length: 12 residues. CDR3 sequence reads: CAGGLLSYEQYF. The CDR3 DNA sequence: TGTGCCGGAGGACTCTTAAGCTACGAGCAGTACTTC.

The chain combines TRBV11-1 with TRBJ2-2; 9 bases are shared with TRBD2. Germline values: CDR1 SGHAT, CDR2 FQDESV (reference sequence). This CDR3 has 16 amino acids. With V trimmed by 3 bases and J by 4 bases, 6 bases remained unmatched. Written as DNA, the CDR3 is TGTGCCAGCAGCTTGGGAAGCGGGAGGCGCACCGGGGAGCTGTTTTTT. Its translation is CASSLGSGRRTGELFF.

The J gene is TRBJ2-1, the V gene TRBV6-1, with 8 positions matching TRBD1. CDR1 is MNHNS and CDR2 is SASEGT in the germline V gene. This CDR3 region has 16 residues. The V gene end was trimmed by 1 base and the J gene end by 10 bases; junction bases not matched to a gene: 12. CDR3 sequence (DNA): TGTGCCAGCAGTGAAGGTCTCAGGGGGCCCCTACGGGAGCAGTTCTTC. Translated, it gives CASSEGLRGPLREQFF.

This sequence joins TRBV4-2 and TRBJ1-5; the D is unclear. Germline V gives CDR1 LGHNA, CDR2 YNFKEQ. CDR3 length: 13 residues. Trimming cost V 0 bases and J 6 bases, with 6 bases left between them. As DNA, the CDR3 is TGTGCCAGCAGCCAAGATAGTCGTCAGCCCCAGCATTTT. As protein: CASSQDSRQPQHF.

The J gene is TRBJ2-1, the V gene TRBV20-1; TRBD2 agrees at 10 bases. The ends lost 3 bases at V and 9 bases at J; junction bases unmatched: 11. Per the germline V gene, CDR1 is DFQATT and CDR2 is SNEGSKA (reference sequence). The CDR3 loop spans 15 amino acids. The CDR3 nucleotides are TGCAGTGCTAGTCTCGCTAGCGGGAGTATAGGTGAGCAGTTCTTC. Protein: CSASLASGSIGEQFF.

This chain uses TRBV7-2 with TRBJ2-1; 8 positions match TRBD2. Germline trimming cut 5 bases from V and 5 bases from J; bases unmatched to any gene: 5. The CDR3 is 14 residues long. In germline, CDR1 is SGHTA, CDR2 FQGNSA. This chain's CDR3 is CASSAGLADNEQFF. Written as DNA, the CDR3 is TGTGCCAGCAGCGCCGGACTAGCCGACAATGAGCAGTTCTTC.

The chain employs TRBV21-1 and TRBJ1-1; the table's D gene call, TRBD1, was not cross checked with the DNA. TRBV21-1 is assigned pseudogene status. This CDR3 contains 14 residues. DNA for the CDR3: TGTGCCAGCAGCGTCCGGGACAGGGTCACTGAAGCTTTCTTT. The encoded protein is CASSVRDRVTEAFF.

The J gene is TRBJ1-4, the V gene TRBV19; a weak D match, TRBD1 (6 bases). This CDR3 spans 14 amino acids. CDR1 is LNHDA, CDR2 SQIVND, per germline (reference sequence). Trimming shortened V by 4 bases and J by 2 bases, and 8 bases separated the two germline ends. As DNA, the CDR3 is TGTGCCAGTAGTACCAGGGGCACTAATGAAAAACTGTTTTTT. Translating gives CASSTRGTNEKLFF.

In this sample, this clone turned up a few times. This chain joins TRBV5-1 and TRBJ2-2; perhaps TRBD1 as D (5 bases). The CDR3 has 14 amino acids. Trimming took off 0 bases at V and 7 bases at J, with 10 bases between the two ends. CDR1 is SGHRS and CDR2 is YFSETQ in the germline V gene. The chain's CDR3 is CASSLAGRNGELFF. CDR3 nucleotides: TGCGCCAGCAGCTTGGCAGGGCGCAACGGGGAGCTGTTTTTT.

The chain carries TRBV7-2 and TRBJ2-3; 9 bases align to TRBD2. The germline V gene encodes CDR1 SGHTA and CDR2 FQGNSA. With 1 base clipped from V and 1 base from J, the junction kept 0 bases outside the gene matches. The CDR3 runs 15 residues. The CDR3: CASSLGLAGTDTQYF. For the CDR3, the DNA is TGTGCCAGCAGCTTAGGACTAGCGGGCACAGATACGCAGTATTTT.

A few counts support this clone. This chain connects TRBV3-1 (or the pseudogene TRBV3-2) to TRBJ2-1; TRBD2 agrees at 14 bases. Germline V CDR1 and CDR2: LGHDT, YNNKEL (reference sequence). J lost 7 bases, V lost 0 bases, and 17 bases had no gene match. The CDR3 runs to 21 residues. The CDR3 protein is CASSQEIGTGTSGSWGNEQFF. CDR3 DNA: TGTGCCAGCAGCCAAGAGATAGGGACAGGGACTAGCGGGAGTTGGGGGAATGAGCAGTTCTTC.

V usage is TRBV7-2 and J usage is TRBJ2-5, with D possibly TRBD2 on 6 matching bases. V dropped 4 bases and J dropped 4 bases, with 13 bases sitting between them. CDR3 length equals 14 residues. CDR1 is SGHTA, CDR2 FQGNSA, per germline. CDR3 protein: CASSYRRESETQYF. DNA of the CDR3: TGTGCCAGCAGCTATCGGAGGGAATCAGAGACCCAGTACTTC.

The chain recombines TRBV4-3 with TRBJ1-1; weak D call: TRBD1 (5 bases). The germline CDR1 and CDR2 sequences are LGHNA and YSLEER. The CDR3 is 15 amino acids. The V end was cut by 1 base, the J end by 0 bases, with 9 bases between. This CDR3 reads CASSQGRQMNTEAFF. Written as DNA, the CDR3 is TGCGCCAGCAGCCAAGGGCGACAGATGAACACTGAAGCTTTCTTT.

The chain couples TRBV5-5 to TRBJ2-6; 10 bases agree with TRBD1. Per germline, CDR1 SGHKS and CDR2 YYEKEE (reference sequence). Losses at the gene ends were 0 bases for V and 4 bases for J; bases not matched to a gene: 7. This CDR3 has 18 residues. Written as DNA, the CDR3 is TGTGCCAGCAGCTTGGGGGACAGGGGCTTCGGCGGGGCCAACGTCCTGACTTTC. This gives the protein CASSLGDRGFGGANVLTF.

J is TRBJ2-5 and V is TRBV6-2 or TRBV6-3, with D hard to call. V shed 6 bases and J shed 4 bases, with 12 bases lying between them. This CDR3 has 13 residues. Germline CDR1 MNHEY, CDR2 SVGEGT. The CDR3 here is CASSSRSIETQYF. The CDR3 bases are TGTGCCAGCAGCAGCCGGTCGATAGAGACCCAGTACTTC.

This clone appeared a single time. This sequence joins TRBV7-9 and TRBJ1-4; no definite D call. The V end lost 7 bases, the J end lost 4 bases, and 13 bases lay between the germline ends. CDR1 and CDR2 (germline): SEHNR, FQNEAQ (reference sequence). The CDR3 spans 14 residues. The CDR3: CASTLRQDNEKLFF. The CDR3 nucleotides read TGTGCCAGCACGTTGCGACAAGATAATGAAAAACTGTTTTTT.

This clone turned up a few times. The chain carries TRBV19 and TRBJ2-6, with TRBD1 matching 7 bases. The CDR3 is 15 amino acids. The ends lost 4 bases at V and 5 bases at J; junction bases unmatched: 5. Germline CDR1 reads LNHDA; CDR2 reads SQIVND (reference sequence). The CDR3: CASSRGGPRANVLTF. In DNA form, the CDR3 reads TGTGCCAGTAGTAGAGGGGGCCCCCGGGCCAACGTCCTGACTTTC.

J is TRBJ2-3 and V is TRBV10-3; 11 bases are a match to TRBD1. Germline V gene lookup returns CDR1 ENHRY and CDR2 SYGVKD. The CDR3 spans 13 residues. V lost 8 bases and J lost 2; bases outside the gene matches: 0. The CDR3 loop reads CAIGQGATDTQYF. CDR3 in DNA: TGTGCCATCGGACAGGGGGCCACAGATACGCAGTATTTT.

This CDR3 is CAISLGEGAEQYF. CDR3 DNA: TGTGCCATCAGCCTAGGGGAAGGGGCCGAGCAGTACTTC. The rearrangement links TRBV10-3 to TRBJ2-7; a possible D gene is TRBD1 (5 bases). Germline assignment: CDR1 ENHRY and CDR2 SYGVKD. The length of the CDR3 is 13 residues. Trimming removed 6 bases from V and 6 bases from J, with 15 bases in between.

The chain links TRBV11-2 to TRBJ1-1; unclear D gene. The length of the CDR3 is 14 residues. Per the germline V gene, CDR1 is SGHAT and CDR2 is FQNNGV. V was pared by 0 bases and J by 0 bases, with 5 bases between. Here the CDR3 reads CASSLDRMNTEAFF. The CDR3 nucleotides read TGTGCCAGCAGCTTAGACAGGATGAACACTGAAGCTTTCTTT.

On this clone itself: An end of the junction differs from the germline gene, which may be a read error. This chain links TRBV9 with TRBJ2-2; maybe TRBD2 (6 bases). The CDR3 totals 16 residues. In germline, CDR1 is SGDLS, CDR2 YYNGEE. Here the CDR3 DNA reads TGTGCCAGCAGCCCTAGGCCTAGCGCGAACGCCGGGGAGCTGTTTTTT. Its translation is CASSPRPSANAGELFF.

The chain has TRBV5-4 and TRBJ2-1; no clear D gene. Germline CDR1 SGHNT, CDR2 YYREEE (reference sequence). Trimming removed 0 bases from V and 1 base from J, with 8 bases in between. CDR3 length equals 15 residues. DNA of the CDR3: TGTGCCAGCAGCTTGGGGTATCTATCCTACAATGAGCAGTTCTTC. Protein: CASSLGYLSYNEQFF.

The chain uses TRBV5-1 and TRBJ2-7, with D maybe TRBD2 (6 bases). The V end was cut by 0 bases, the J end by 3 bases, with 19 bases between. The CDR3 spans 17 residues. CDR1 SGHRS and CDR2 YFSETQ come from the germline V gene. CDR3 DNA sequence: TGCGCCAGCAGCTTGGGGCCCCGGGACTTCGATGGCTACGAGCAGTACTTC. It specifies CASSLGPRDFDGYEQYF.

The V and J genes are TRBV14 and TRBJ2-3, with 7 bases that match TRBD2. The length of the CDR3 is 15 residues. The V segment lost 1 base and the J segment 2 bases; nucleotides outside the gene matches: 3. Germline CDR1 SGHDN, CDR2 FVKESK. For the CDR3, the DNA is TGTGCCAGCAGCCAAGGAGGACTAGTCACAGATACGCAGTATTTT. Translated: CASSQGGLVTDTQYF. Together with reference TRBV14 and TRBJ2-3, the CDR3 gives the full variable domain: EAGVTQFPSHSVIEKGQTVTLRCDPISGHDNLYWYRRVMGKEIKFLLHFVKESKQDESGMPNNRFLAERTGGTYSTLKVQPAELEDSGVYFCASSQGGLVTDTQYFGPGTRLTVL.

V and J are TRBV28 and TRBJ2-3; 9 nucleotides line up with TRBD1. V was clipped by 6 bases and J by 0 bases; unmatched bases: 1. Germline CDR1 reads MDHEN; CDR2 reads SYDVKM. The CDR3 contains 14 residues. The CDR3 DNA follows: TGTGCCAGCAGGACAGGGGGAAGCACAGATACGCAGTATTTT. Residues: CASRTGGSTDTQYF.

This chain uses TRBV3-1 (or the pseudogene TRBV3-2) with TRBJ1-2, with D possibly TRBD1 on 5 matching bases. V lost 0 bases, J lost 4 bases, and 12 bases lay in between. CDR1 LGHDT and CDR2 YNNKEL come from the germline V gene (reference sequence). There are 15 residues in the CDR3. The CDR3 reads CASSQDNTGRYGYTF. The CDR3 nucleotides are TGTGCCAGCAGCCAAGATAACACAGGCCGCTATGGCTACACCTTC.